Listed below are T cell receptor beta chains from one sample, sequenced in a study of cytomegalovirus exposure and HLA in healthy donors. Generated by immunoSEQ multiplex PCR, the TCRdb table keeps only in-frame clones and is missing some. The sample includes 160,000 or so clones, about two thirds of them seen just once. The sequencing sample was made of PBMCs. These receptors were obtained from a woman in her twenties or thirties in good health and CMV-seronegative. Both conserved end residues are part of each CDR3. The D gene is left open where the match is weak. Size is stated for part of the rows, as once, few or many counts, or as a class when the clone is expanded.

>TRBD2|TRBV9|.|TRBJ2-7
CASSPGTSGSLYEQYF
TGTGCCAGCAGCCCTGGGACTAGCGGGAGTTTATACGAGCAGTACTTC
>TRBD2|TRBV2|.|TRBJ2-1
CASSGTSGYEQFF
TGTGCCAGCAGCGGGACTAGCGGATATGAGCAGTTCTTC
>.|TRBV11-3|.|TRBJ2-3
CASSPGVQPSTDTQYF
TGTGCCAGCAGCCCGGGGGTACAGCCTAGCACAGATACGCAGTATTTT
>.|TRBV2|.|TRBJ1-1
CASSEWRQNTEAFF
TGTGCCAGCAGTGAATGGAGGCAGAACACTGAAGCTTTCTTT
>.|TRBV29-1|.|TRBJ1-4
CSVFRSENEKLFF
TGCAGCGTTTTCCGGTCCGAAAATGAAAAACTGTTTTTT
>.|TRBV4-3|.|TRBJ1-6
CASSQHTRVPYNSPLHF
TGCGCCAGCAGCCAACACACTAGAGTTCCCTATAATTCACCCCTCCACTTT
>TRBD1|TRBV4-3|.|TRBJ1-2
CASSQDLGTGWAGYPF
TGCGCCAGCAGCCAAGATCTGGGGACAGGTTGGGCTGGCTACCCCTTC
>.|TRBV28|few|TRBJ1-5
CASSETDTGNQPQHF
TGTGCCAGCAGTGAGACAGATACCGGCAATCAGCCCCAGCATTTT
>.|TRBV7-2|.|TRBJ1-2
CASSFVGDNGYTF
TGTGCCAGCAGCTTTGTGGGGGACAATGGCTACACCTTC
>.|TRBV19|.|TRBJ2-7
CASSIYGVTYEQYF
TGTGCCAGTAGTATCTACGGGGTCACCTACGAGCAGTACTTC
>.|TRBV18|once|TRBJ2-2
CASSPRGENTGELFF
TGTGCCAGCTCACCACGGGGGGAGAACACCGGGGAGCTGTTTTTT
>TRBD2|TRBV27|.|TRBJ2-1
CASSFSSGGSYNEQFF
TGTGCCAGCAGTTTCTCGAGCGGGGGGTCCTACAATGAGCAGTTCTTC
>.|TRBV11-2|.|TRBJ2-7
CASSLDTSGPLYEQYF
TGTGCCAGCAGCTTAGATACGAGCGGACCCCTCTACGAGCAGTACTTC
>.|TRBV5-1|.|TRBJ2-2
CASSLVRNTGELFF
TGCGCCAGCAGCTTGGTTCGGAACACCGGGGAGCTGTTTTTT